This T cell receptor beta chain is from a study of PD-L1 blockade in urothelial cancer. About the research overall: After treatment start, blood was analyzed at 3 weeks (second dose) and at 6 weeks.

PCRs were each spiked with synthetic TCR analog templates. Clones were read by immunoSEQ multiplex PCR, and TCRdb kept only the in-frame ones, dropping some. The table lists 130,000 or so clones, approximately 84% of them singletons. Trimming at V came to 3 bases and at J to 5 bases, leaving 3 bases not matched to a gene. The CDR3 spans 14 residues. In germline, CDR1 is SGHKS, CDR2 YYEKEE (reference sequence). Time point defined: pretreatment peripheral blood. Per-patient samples, pretreatment and on-treatment, numbered 1 to 8. Sequencing used PBMCs, obtained around atezolizumab (anti-PD-L1) treatment. V gene TRBV5-5 combines with J gene TRBJ1-5, with TRBD1 identical over 9 bases. This sequence originates from a man aged 50 to 60 with urothelial cancer. This CDR3 reads CASSSGQGDQPQHF. The CDR3 DNA reads TGTGCCAGCAGCTCGGGACAGGGTGATCAGCCCCAGCATTTT. Full variable domain (outside the CDR3, taken from reference TRBV5-5 and TRBJ1-5): DAGVTQSPTHLIKTRGQQVTLRCSPISGHKSVSWYQQVLGQGPQFIFQYYEKEERGRGNFPDRFSARQFPNYSSELNVNALLLGDSALYLCASSSGQGDQPQHFGDGTRLSIL.